The entry below gives a single T cell receptor (beta chain) sequence along with its context. Its specificity is not known. The source of the sample is a study of cytomegalovirus exposure and HLA in healthy donors. Study-level information: A previous analysis identified more than 100 million unique TCR beta sequences derived from 180 million or so T cells. Ancestry clustering placed around four fifths of approximately 420 genotyped donors in the Caucasian-associated cluster. General study points: A highly shared variant cluster was judged a likely technical artifact.

Germline assignment: CDR1 MDHEN and CDR2 SYDVKM. V shed 3 bases and J shed 0 bases, with 15 bases lying between them. This CDR3 spans 16 amino acids. The PCR had 60 Vbeta and 13 Jbeta primers. The method was immunoSEQ multiplex PCR; TCRdb's version includes in-frame clones alone and lacks a portion of them. Here the sample spans roughly 300,000 clones, roughly 90% being singletons. This TCR derives from a man aged 40-49 years in good health and CMV-seropositive. The chain uses TRBV28 and TRBJ2-7; tentatively, D is TRBD1 (6 bases). Sequenced material: PBMCs. The CDR3 region is CASSLYDRLSSYEQYF. In DNA form, the CDR3 reads TGTGCCAGCAGTTTGTATGACAGGTTAAGCTCCTACGAGCAGTACTTC.